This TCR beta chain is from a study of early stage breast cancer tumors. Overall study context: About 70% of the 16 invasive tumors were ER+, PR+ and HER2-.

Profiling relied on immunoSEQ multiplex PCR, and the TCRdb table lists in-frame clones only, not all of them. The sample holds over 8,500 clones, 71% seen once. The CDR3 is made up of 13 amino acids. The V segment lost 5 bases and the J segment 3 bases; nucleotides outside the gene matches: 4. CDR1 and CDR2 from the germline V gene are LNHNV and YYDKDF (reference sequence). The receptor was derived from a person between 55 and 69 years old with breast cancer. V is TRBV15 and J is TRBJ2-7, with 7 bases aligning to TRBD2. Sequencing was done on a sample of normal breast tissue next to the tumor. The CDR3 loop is CATSGGLFYEQYF. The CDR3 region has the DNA TGTGCCACCAGCGGGGGACTATTCTACGAGCAGTACTTC.